The 4 T cell receptor beta chains reported below all come from one sample, sequenced in a study of T cells after yellow fever vaccination. MiXCR, applied by TCRdb to the 5' RACE reads, yields one record per CDR3 protein. The profile shows 250,000 to 300,000 distinct CDR3 sequences, 10% to 15% of them singletons. Source: CD4+ T cells sorted from PBMCs, taken 45 days after the yellow fever booster vaccination. Source of these receptors: a man aged 25 to 40 who received the YFV17D yellow fever vaccine.

The rearrangement links TRBV4-3 to TRBJ1-2; 11 nucleotides line up with TRBD1. CDR1 is LGHNA and CDR2 is YSLEER in the germline V gene. The J segment lost 7 bases and the V segment lost 0 bases, leaving 4 bases of the junction unmatched. The CDR3 runs 15 residues. The chain's CDR3 is CASSQEDRGLGGYTF. The CDR3 DNA reads TGCGCCAGCAGCCAAGAGGACAGGGGGCTCGGTGGCTACACCTTC.

The chain uses TRBV6-5 and TRBJ2-2; 9 bases align to TRBD2. The CDR3 loop spans 17 amino acids. V dropped 5 bases and J dropped 5; count of bases not matched to a gene: 12. Germline CDR1 and CDR2: MNHEY and SVGAGI. The CDR3 here is CASSPTRSGSGTGELFF. CDR3 nucleotide sequence: TGTGCCAGCAGTCCTACTCGTAGCGGGAGCGGTACCGGGGAGCTGTTTTTT.

The V call is TRBV4-3, the J call TRBJ2-5; TRBD2 is a possible D gene (6 bases). Germline V gene sequence: CDR1 LGHNA, CDR2 YSLEER. The CDR3 is made up of 16 amino acids. Trimming took 0 bases from V and 0 from J, leaving 11 bases between them. The CDR3 sequence is CASSQDPAGNQETQYF. The CDR3 nucleotides are TGCGCCAGCAGCCAAGATCCAGCGGGTAACCAAGAGACCCAGTACTTC.

V gene TRBV20-1 combines with J gene TRBJ1-1, with TRBD1 as a possible D gene (6 bases). The CDR3 loop spans 12 amino acids. Trimming left V 3 bases short and J 8 bases short, with 13 bases between. The germline V gene encodes CDR1 DFQATT and CDR2 SNEGSKA (reference sequence). This CDR3 reads CSASSTGIEAFF. DNA of the CDR3: TGCAGTGCTAGTTCGACAGGAATCGAAGCTTTCTTT.